The 20 T cell receptor beta chains presented below share a single source sample, sequenced in a study of control samples from healthy donors and cancer patients. The method was immunoSEQ multiplex PCR; TCRdb's version includes in-frame clones alone and lacks a portion of them. In the table there are more than 95,000 clones, around 87% of which are singletons. The sample consisted of PBMCs. The origin of the receptors is a woman in her 50s with colorectal cancer.

V is TRBV3-1 (or the pseudogene TRBV3-2) and J is TRBJ1-3; D is unresolved. Germline V lookup: CDR1 LGHDT, CDR2 YNNKEL (reference sequence). The CDR3 consists of 14 residues. V lost 7 bases, J lost 1 base, and 11 bases lay in between. This chain's CDR3 is CASTDVWSGNTIYF. DNA of the CDR3: TGTGCCAGCACGGACGTTTGGTCTGGAAACACCATATATTTT.

This chain's CDR3 is CASSSPSRGYNEQFF. The CDR3 DNA is TGTGCCAGCAGTTCGCCTTCGAGAGGGTACAATGAGCAGTTCTTC. This chain connects TRBV6-5 to TRBJ2-1; tentative D call: TRBD2 (5 bases). V gave up 4 bases and J gave up 4 bases, with 14 bases separating them. The CDR3 covers 15 residues. Germline V gene data show CDR1 as MNHEY and CDR2 as SVGAGI.

The chain joins TRBV11-2 to TRBJ1-2; D might be TRBD1 (5 bases). The CDR3 is 14 amino acids. Trimming removed 8 bases from V and 8 bases from J, with 21 bases in between. Per the germline V gene, CDR1 is SGHAT and CDR2 is FQNNGV. Here the CDR3 DNA reads TGTGCCAGCCGCGGCGCGGGGGGTTATTCGGGCTACACCTTC. It specifies CASRGAGGYSGYTF.

The chain combines TRBV4-1 with TRBJ2-3, with 11 positions matching TRBD2. CDR3 length: 16 amino acids. V dropped 4 bases and J dropped 2; count of bases not matched to a gene: 5. Germline lookup yields CDR1 MGHRA and CDR2 YSYEKL. CDR3 coding DNA: TGCGCCAGCAGCCCTTTAGCGGGAGGGGTCACAGATACGCAGTATTTT. Translation gives CASSPLAGGVTDTQYF.

This chain links TRBV15 with TRBJ2-4, with 7 nucleotides matching TRBD1. The CDR3 length is 16 residues. The germline V gene has CDR1 LNHNV and CDR2 YYDKDF (reference sequence). The ends lost 3 bases at V and 0 bases at J; junction bases unmatched: 5. The CDR3: CATSRTRGLAKNIQYF. For the CDR3, the DNA is TGTGCCACCAGCAGGACCAGGGGGTTAGCCAAAAACATTCAGTACTTC.

The chain carries TRBV19 and TRBJ2-7; D might be TRBD1 or TRBD2, each matching 5 bases. The CDR3 has 17 residues. The ends were cut back, 5 bases at V and 0 bases at J, with 20 bases in the middle. The germline V gene has CDR1 LNHDA and CDR2 SQIVND (reference sequence). For the CDR3, the DNA is TGTGCCAGTAGTTTATACGGGGCAGGGAGTGGCTCCTACGAGCAGTACTTC. Its protein product is CASSLYGAGSGSYEQYF.

J is TRBJ2-7 and V is TRBV29-1; TRBD2 matches 8 bases. The CDR3 loop spans 13 amino acids. With V trimmed by 3 bases and J by 3 bases, 4 bases remained unmatched. Germline CDR1 is SQVTM and CDR2 is ANQGSEA. This CDR3 is CSVEAGGLYEQYF. Here the CDR3 DNA reads TGCAGCGTTGAGGCGGGAGGTCTCTACGAGCAGTACTTC.

The chain employs TRBV12-3 or TRBV12-4 and TRBJ2-2, with D uncertain. This CDR3 spans 11 amino acids. V was shortened by 3 bases and J by 8 bases, with 4 bases between the two germline ends. The CDR3 coding sequence is TGTGCCAGCAGTTTCGGGGGGGAGCTGTTTTTT. Its translation: CASSFGGELFF.

For this clone: The sample carries other DNA sequences with the same CDR3. This sequence joins TRBV5-1 and TRBJ2-2, with D hard to call. V was trimmed by 5 bases and J by 0 bases, leaving 8 bases between them. The CDR3 sequence is 14 residues long. The germline V gene encodes CDR1 SGHRS and CDR2 YFSETQ. CDR3 loop: CASSLNANTGELFF. The CDR3 DNA follows: TGCGCCAGCAGTCTGAACGCGAACACCGGGGAGCTGTTTTTT.

The J gene is TRBJ2-7, the V gene TRBV6-5; 8 bases match TRBD1. The V gene end was trimmed by 7 bases and the J gene end by 2 bases; junction bases not matched to a gene: 7. The germline V gene encodes CDR1 MNHEY and CDR2 SVGAGI. The CDR3 is made up of 14 amino acids. The CDR3 reads CASKGQGGTYEQYF. The DNA of the CDR3 is TGTGCCAGCAAAGGACAGGGCGGCACCTACGAGCAGTACTTC.

Worth noting for this clone: Other DNA sequences in the same sample also yield this CDR3. The chain carries TRBV24-1 and TRBJ2-3; D uncertain. CDR3 length: 13 amino acids. CDR1 is KGHDR, CDR2 SFDVKD, per germline. V was pared by 1 base and J by 3 bases, with 4 bases between. The CDR3 protein is CATSDFGTDTQYF. In nucleotides, the CDR3 is TGTGCCACCAGTGATTTCGGGACAGATACGCAGTATTTT.

The V gene is TRBV7-7, the J gene TRBJ2-2; no firm D call. The ends were cut back, 1 base at V and 1 base at J, with 1 base in the middle. The CDR3 extends over 13 amino acids. Germline assignment: CDR1 SSHAT and CDR2 FNYEAQ (reference sequence). The CDR3 sequence is CASSLENTGELFF. The CDR3 nucleotides are TGTGCCAGCAGCTTAGAGAACACCGGGGAGCTGTTTTTT.

J is TRBJ1-4 and V is TRBV6-5; a weak D match, TRBD1 (6 bases). The germline gives CDR1 MNHEY, CDR2 SVGAGI. CDR3 length equals 15 residues. Trimming removed 10 bases at V and 8 bases at J, with 23 bases between. CDR3 sequence (DNA): TGTGCCACCCTACAGGGTACCGGCGTCGTCGAAAAACTGTTTTTT. Encoded protein: CATLQGTGVVEKLFF.

The CDR3 is CASSVGGVGANVLTF. Here the CDR3 DNA reads TGTGCCAGCAGCGTTGGAGGTGTAGGGGCCAACGTCCTGACTTTC. The rearrangement joins TRBV9 to TRBJ2-6, with D perhaps matching TRBD2 (5 bases). V lost 2 bases to trimming and J lost 4 bases, with 10 bases between them. Looked up from germline, CDR1 is SGDLS and CDR2 is YYNGEE. CDR3 size: 15 residues.

The gene calls are TRBV7-2 and TRBJ2-1; TRBD2 aligns across 9 bases. The V segment lost 4 bases and the J segment 6 bases; nucleotides outside the gene matches: 10. Germline V lookup: CDR1 SGHTA, CDR2 FQGNSA. This CDR3 has 16 amino acids. CDR3 amino acids: CASSSEGLAGRNEQFF. The CDR3 DNA reads TGTGCCAGCAGCTCGGAGGGGCTAGCGGGACGCAATGAGCAGTTCTTC.

The rearrangement joins TRBV6-6 to TRBJ2-3, with TRBD1 identical over 7 bases. V shed 6 bases and J 1 base; nucleotides not matched to a gene: 1. Germline CDR1 MNHNY, CDR2 SVGAGI (reference sequence). CDR3 size: 13 residues. The CDR3 region is CASRTGRTDTQYF. CDR3 nucleotide sequence: TGTGCCAGCAGGACAGGGCGCACAGATACGCAGTATTTT.

To note about this clone: Other nucleotide sequences from this sample produce the same CDR3. The rearrangement links TRBV5-1 to TRBJ1-1, with 8 bases lining up with TRBD1. V lost 2 bases, J lost 3 bases, and 3 bases stayed unmatched. The CDR3 is made up of 14 amino acids. Per germline, CDR1 SGHRS and CDR2 YFSETQ. CDR3 bases: TGCGCCAGCAGCTTAACAGGGGGGGACACTGAAGCTTTCTTT. Protein sequence: CASSLTGGDTEAFF.

V and J are TRBV29-1 and TRBJ2-5, with 7 bases identical to TRBD2. The junction had 7 bases not matched to a gene; V was cut back by 8 bases and J by 1 base. The germline V gene encodes CDR1 SQVTM and CDR2 ANQGSEA. The CDR3 covers 13 residues. DNA of the CDR3: TGCAGCCTCAGGTGGGGGGGCCAAGAGACCCAGTACTTC. This gives the protein CSLRWGGQETQYF.

This clone appeared a single time. The J gene is TRBJ2-5, the V gene TRBV10-3; tentative D call: TRBD1 (7 bases). With 6 bases removed from V and 1 base from J, the gap between germline ends came to 12 bases. The V gene's germline CDR1 is ENHRY and CDR2 SYGVKD. The CDR3 runs 14 residues. Here the CDR3 DNA reads TGTGCCATCAGGGCGGGACAGAGCCAAGAGACCCAGTACTTC. Translated, it gives CAIRAGQSQETQYF.

The CDR3 here is CASSYPRGLGTGELFF. In DNA, the CDR3 is TGTGCCAGCAGTTACCCCAGGGGGCTGGGGACCGGGGAGCTGTTTTTT. The chain uses TRBV6-6 and TRBJ2-2; 8 bases fit TRBD1. Germline-derived CDR1 and CDR2 are MNHNY and SVGAGI (reference sequence). The CDR3 loop spans 16 amino acids. Trimming at V came to 2 bases and at J to 5 bases, leaving 7 bases not matched to a gene.